The 13 T cell receptor beta chains below all came from one sample that was sequenced in a study of blood T cell repertoires in COVID-19. Here immunoSEQ multiplex PCR was the method, and the copy in TCRdb shows in-frame clones only, minus some. Of approximately 130,000 clones listed, around 83% are singletons. The sequenced sample was PBMCs or T cells enriched from blood (not recorded which). The receptors shown here come from a man in his thirties or forties who had recovered from COVID-19.

This sequence joins TRBV5-1 and TRBJ2-3, with D tentatively TRBD2 (5 bases). Deletions cut 3 bases from V and 5 bases from J, with 7 bases between. This CDR3 contains 12 residues. In germline, CDR1 is SGHRS, CDR2 YFSETQ. CDR3 region: CASSWTEDTQYF. The CDR3 region has the DNA TGCGCCAGCAGCTGGACTGAAGATACGCAGTATTTT.

The J gene is TRBJ1-3, the V gene TRBV7-3, with a tentative D call TRBD1 (5 bases). Trimming removed 10 bases from V and 0 bases from J, with 16 bases in between. This CDR3 contains 15 residues. Germline V lookup: CDR1 SGHTA, CDR2 FQGTGA. The CDR3 here is CATPETEHSGNTIYF. The DNA for the CDR3 is TGTGCCACCCCAGAGACAGAACACTCTGGAAACACCATATATTTT.

The chain employs TRBV15 and TRBJ2-7, with 9 bases matching TRBD1. The V gene end was trimmed by 2 bases and the J gene end by 5 bases; junction bases not matched to a gene: 13. Germline CDR1 reads LNHNV; CDR2 reads YYDKDF (reference sequence). The CDR3 is made up of 17 amino acids. The CDR3 coding sequence is TGTGCCACCAGCAGACGACGGGACAGGGCGTTTTATGACGAGCAGTACTTC. It translates to CATSRRRDRAFYDEQYF. The full variable domain, in which reference TRBV15 and TRBJ2-7 provide the parts outside the CDR3, is DAMVIQNPRYQVTQFGKPVTLSCSQTLNHNVMYWYQQKSSQAPKLLFHYYDKDFNNEADTPDNFQSRRPNTSFCFLDIRSPGLGDTAMYLCATSRRRDRAFYDEQYFGPGTRLTVT.

V gene TRBV2 combines with J gene TRBJ2-1, with a possible D match to TRBD1 (6 bases). V was cut by 3 bases and J by 4 bases, with 13 bases left in between. CDR3 size: 15 residues. Germline V gene sequence: CDR1 SNHLY, CDR2 FYNNEI. This CDR3 is CASSDGQDRYNEQFF. The CDR3 DNA reads as TGTGCCAGCAGTGACGGGCAGGACAGATACAATGAGCAGTTCTTC. The variable domain in full, completed from reference TRBV2 and TRBJ2-1, reads EPEVTQTPSHQVTQMGQEVILRCVPISNHLYFYWYRQILGQKVEFLVSFYNNEISEKSEIFDDQFSVERPDGSNFTLKIRSTKLEDSAMYFCASSDGQDRYNEQFFGPGTRLTVL.

The J gene is TRBJ1-6, the V gene TRBV6-5, with D possibly TRBD1 on 6 matching bases. Trimming took off 7 bases at V and 6 bases at J, with 13 bases between the two ends. The CDR3 totals 14 residues. The germline V gene has CDR1 MNHEY and CDR2 SVGAGI. The CDR3 here is CASTHRESNSPLHF. The CDR3 DNA follows: TGTGCCAGCACACACAGGGAGAGTAATTCACCCCTCCACTTT.

The CDR3: CASSQAGITNEKLFF. The CDR3 DNA reads TGCGCCAGCAGCCAAGCGGGGATTACTAATGAAAAACTGTTTTTT. V usage is TRBV4-1 and J usage is TRBJ1-4; no clear D. V dropped 1 base and J dropped 2 bases, with 8 bases sitting between them. Germline CDR1 and CDR2: MGHRA and YSYEKL. This CDR3 contains 15 residues.

This sequence joins TRBV9 and TRBJ2-3; unclear D gene. V lost 3 bases and J 0 bases, leaving 8 bases between the germline ends. The CDR3 contains 14 residues. The germline V gene encodes CDR1 SGDLS and CDR2 YYNGEE. CDR3 bases: TGTGCCAGCAGCGCGCACGGGAGCACAGATACGCAGTATTTT. As protein: CASSAHGSTDTQYF.

V usage is TRBV27 and J usage is TRBJ1-5; TRBD1 matches 8 bases. With V trimmed by 2 bases and J by 0 bases, 3 bases remained unmatched. This CDR3 is built from 16 residues. Germline CDR1 and CDR2: MNHEY and SMNVEV (reference sequence). CDR3 sequence reads: CASSLTGGFSNQPQHF. The CDR3 DNA sequence: TGTGCCAGCAGTTTAACAGGGGGATTTAGCAATCAGCCCCAGCATTTT.

V and J are TRBV15 and TRBJ2-2; 9 positions agree with TRBD2. This CDR3 comprises 18 residues. Unmatched junction bases numbered 7, after V lost 0 bases and J lost 2 bases. In germline, CDR1 is LNHNV, CDR2 YYDKDF (reference sequence). The CDR3 nucleotides read TGTGCCACCAGCAGAGATCCCCAGCGGGAGGATAACACCGGGGAGCTGTTTTTT. This encodes CATSRDPQREDNTGELFF. Variable domain in full (rest from reference TRBV15 and TRBJ2-2): DAMVIQNPRYQVTQFGKPVTLSCSQTLNHNVMYWYQQKSSQAPKLLFHYYDKDFNNEADTPDNFQSRRPNTSFCFLDIRSPGLGDTAMYLCATSRDPQREDNTGELFFGEGSRLTVL.

In its sample, this clone was seen once. J is TRBJ1-2 and V is TRBV6-5; TRBD1 aligns across 8 bases. With V trimmed by 0 bases and J by 4 bases, 7 bases remained unmatched. The CDR3 contains 16 residues. The germline gives CDR1 MNHEY, CDR2 SVGAGI. The CDR3 bases are TGTGCCAGCAGTTACTCGGTTGGACAGGGCTTCTATGGCTACACCTTC. The encoded protein is CASSYSVGQGFYGYTF.

The J gene is TRBJ1-5, the V gene TRBV6-5; unclear D gene. The CDR3 has 13 amino acids. Germline values: CDR1 MNHEY, CDR2 SVGAGI. The ends were cut back, 8 bases at V and 0 bases at J, with 8 bases in the middle. CDR3 amino acids: CASEADSNQPQHF. The CDR3 DNA sequence: TGTGCCAGCGAAGCCGATAGCAATCAGCCCCAGCATTTT.

The chain links TRBV5-1 to TRBJ2-3, with 7 nucleotides matching TRBD2. J lost 4 bases, V lost 0 bases, and 8 bases had no gene match. CDR3 length: 16 amino acids. CDR1 is SGHRS and CDR2 is YFSETQ in the germline V gene. CDR3 residues: CASSLGSREGSDTQYF. In nucleotides, the CDR3 is TGCGCCAGCAGCTTGGGGTCTAGGGAGGGATCAGATACGCAGTATTTT.

This chain uses TRBV2 with TRBJ2-1, with D perhaps TRBD2 (5 bases). CDR1 is SNHLY and CDR2 is FYNNEI in the germline V gene. The CDR3 has 15 residues. V lost 5 bases to trimming and J lost 4 bases, with 15 bases between them. The CDR3, as DNA: TGTGCCAGCAGTTTGGAGCGGAACACGTACAATGAGCAGTTCTTC. This codes for CASSLERNTYNEQFF.